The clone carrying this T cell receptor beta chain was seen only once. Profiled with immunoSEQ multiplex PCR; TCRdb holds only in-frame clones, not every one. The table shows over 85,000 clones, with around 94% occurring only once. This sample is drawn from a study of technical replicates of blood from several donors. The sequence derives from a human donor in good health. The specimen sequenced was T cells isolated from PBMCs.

The CDR3, as DNA: TGCGCCAGCAGCCTGGAGGGACATTTTAGTGAAGCTTTCTTT. Residues: CASSLEGHFSEAFF. The chain carries TRBV5-1 and TRBJ1-1; D is perhaps TRBD1 (6 bases). Per the germline V gene, CDR1 is SGHRS and CDR2 is YFSETQ. The V gene lost 4 bases and the J gene lost 7 bases, with 17 bases spanning the gap. The CDR3 loop spans 14 amino acids.